Below, 26 T cell receptor beta chains from the same sample are listed, as sequenced in a study of T cell responses to AZD1222 COVID-19 vaccine. Produced via immunoSEQ multiplex PCR; TCRdb's table is partial and in-frame only. The sample lists 80,000 to 95,000 clones; just under 90% were seen once. This specimen was peripheral blood, taken on day 0 of MenACWY control vaccination. The receptors here all came from an adult in good health.

This chain uses TRBV27 with TRBJ2-7; 7 bases match TRBD2. This CDR3 contains 13 residues. Germline trimming cut 3 bases from V and 3 bases from J; bases unmatched to any gene: 2. The germline gives CDR1 MNHEY, CDR2 SMNVEV (reference sequence). CDR3 loop: CASSLGGSYEQYF. CDR3 DNA: TGTGCCAGCAGTTTGGGAGGGAGCTACGAGCAGTACTTC.

The J gene is TRBJ2-5, the V gene TRBV7-3; tentatively, D is TRBD1 (7 bases). This CDR3 is 16 amino acids long. Trimming took 5 bases from V and 5 from J, leaving 21 bases between them. The germline V gene has CDR1 SGHTA and CDR2 FQGTGA. CDR3 region: CASSPGTVAGWETQYF. CDR3 DNA sequence: TGTGCCAGCAGCCCCGGGACAGTGGCGGGGTGGGAGACCCAGTACTTC.

The V call is TRBV18, the J call TRBJ1-5, with D possibly being TRBD1 (5 bases). Germline V CDR1 and CDR2: KGHSH, LQKENI. This CDR3 spans 13 amino acids. The V end was cut by 2 bases, the J end by 7 bases, with 9 bases between. CDR3 protein: CASSPGAAQPQHF. CDR3 bases: TGTGCCAGCTCACCAGGGGCAGCACAGCCCCAGCATTTT.

The CDR3 bases are TGCAGTGCTCGGAGCTATGGCTACACCTTC. Residues: CSARSYGYTF. The rearrangement joins TRBV20-1 to TRBJ1-2; D is unresolved. Germline CDR1 and CDR2: DFQATT and SNEGSKA (reference sequence). This CDR3 region has 10 residues. With 5 bases removed from V and 4 bases from J, the gap between germline ends came to 5 bases.

V gene TRBV7-2 combines with J gene TRBJ1-6; 9 nucleotides line up with TRBD1. Germline V gene data show CDR1 as SGHTA and CDR2 as FQGNSA. CDR3 length: 18 amino acids. With V trimmed by 5 bases and J by 2 bases, 10 bases remained unmatched. The CDR3 spells CASSARTGDGPYNSPLHF. CDR3 in DNA: TGTGCCAGCAGCGCTCGGACAGGGGATGGTCCCTATAATTCACCCCTCCACTTT.

This chain uses TRBV7-2 with TRBJ1-2, with D unclear. V lost 5 bases and J lost 0, with 13 bases in between. Looked up from germline, CDR1 is SGHTA and CDR2 is FQGNSA. This CDR3 has 15 residues. For the CDR3, the DNA is TGTGCCAGCAGCCAAGGCGGACTCGCTAACTATGGCTACACCTTC. Its translation is CASSQGGLANYGYTF. Based on the CDR3 plus reference TRBV7-2 and TRBJ1-2, the full variable domain is GAGVSQSPSNKVTEKGKDVELRCDPISGHTALYWYRQSLGQGLEFLIYFQGNSAPDKSGLPSDRFSAERTGGSVSTLTIQRTQQEDSAVYLCASSQGGLANYGYTFGSGTRLTVV.

This chain uses TRBV7-9 with TRBJ1-2, with 8 bases that match TRBD1. CDR3 length: 13 amino acids. Germline V gene sequence: CDR1 SEHNR, CDR2 FQNEAQ (reference sequence). The junction had 0 bases not matched to a gene; V was cut back by 4 bases and J by 2 bases. CDR3 loop: CASSWTGNYGYTF. For the CDR3, the DNA is TGTGCCAGCAGCTGGACAGGGAACTATGGCTACACCTTC. Full variable domain (rest looked up from reference TRBV7-9 and TRBJ1-2): DTGVSQNPRHKITKRGQNVTFRCDPISEHNRLYWYRQTLGQGPEFLTYFQNEAQLEKSRLLSDRFSAERPKGSFSTLEIQRTEQGDSAMYLCASSWTGNYGYTFGSGTRLTVV.

The chain carries TRBV27 and TRBJ2-5, with a tentative D call TRBD2 (6 bases). Trimming left V 5 bases short and J 2 bases short, with 12 bases between. The germline gives CDR1 MNHEY, CDR2 SMNVEV (reference sequence). This CDR3 is 14 amino acids long. CDR3 in DNA: TGTGCCAGCAGTCCTGCGGGGTTACAAGAGACCCAGTACTTC. Translation: CASSPAGLQETQYF.

This chain links TRBV11-2 with TRBJ2-1; maybe TRBD2 (6 bases). The CDR3 runs to 15 residues. Germline V gene data show CDR1 as SGHAT and CDR2 as FQNNGV. The V end was cut by 5 bases, the J end by 8 bases, with 19 bases between. The chain's CDR3 is CASSPRRGLSDEQFF. The CDR3 bases are TGTGCCAGCAGCCCTCGGCGGGGCTTAAGCGATGAGCAGTTCTTC.

This clone was recorded once. This chain links TRBV12-3 or TRBV12-4 with TRBJ1-5, with unresolved D. There are 11 residues in the CDR3. V lost 5 bases and J lost 6, with 5 bases in between. This CDR3 reads CASSEGQPQHF. In DNA form, the CDR3 reads TGTGCCAGCAGTGAGGGTCAGCCCCAGCATTTT.

V and J are TRBV6-5 and TRBJ2-3; 11 bases are a match to TRBD2. Germline loops: CDR1 MNHEY, CDR2 SVGAGI. V lost 0 bases and J lost 7; bases outside the gene matches: 6. The CDR3 has 16 amino acids. CDR3: CASSYSTSGALYTQYF. As DNA, the CDR3 is TGTGCCAGCAGTTACTCGACTAGCGGGGCTTTATATACGCAGTATTTT.

The chain uses TRBV3-1 (or the pseudogene TRBV3-2) and TRBJ2-7; weak D call: TRBD2 (7 bases). The CDR3 is 13 residues long. The ends were cut back, 4 bases at V and 4 bases at J, with 11 bases in the middle. CDR1 and CDR2 from the germline V gene are LGHDT and YNNKEL (reference sequence). Here the CDR3 reads CASSRGGFYEQYF. The DNA for the CDR3 is TGTGCCAGCAGCCGGGGGGGCTTTTACGAGCAGTACTTC.

CDR3 in amino acids: CASSAGAREKLFF. For the CDR3, the DNA is TGTGCCAGCAGCGCCGGGGCCCGTGAAAAACTGTTTTTT. The chain links TRBV6-1 to TRBJ1-4, with D tentatively TRBD1 (5 bases). The CDR3 spans 13 residues. V lost 6 bases and J lost 7, with 12 bases in between. The germline V gene encodes CDR1 MNHNS and CDR2 SASEGT.

The gene calls are TRBV18 and TRBJ2-5, with D tentatively TRBD2 (7 bases). This CDR3 has 16 residues. Trimming stripped 4 bases from V and 1 base from J, with 16 bases between. Germline V gene lookup returns CDR1 KGHSH and CDR2 LQKENI. The CDR3 region is CASSLPTRGPQETQYF. Written as DNA, the CDR3 is TGTGCCAGCTCACTCCCGACGCGGGGGCCCCAAGAGACCCAGTACTTC.

This clone was seen only once. V usage is TRBV5-6 and J usage is TRBJ2-7; TRBD1 is a possible D gene (5 bases). Germline CDR1 reads SGHDT; CDR2 reads YYEEEE. Trimming stripped 1 base from V and 3 bases from J, with 14 bases between. This CDR3 has 15 amino acids. The CDR3: CASSLYSGQFYEQYF. CDR3 DNA sequence: TGTGCCAGCAGCTTGTATTCAGGGCAGTTCTACGAGCAGTACTTC.

Concerning this clone: The junction differs from germline at one of its ends, possibly a read error. The chain is built from TRBV2 and TRBJ2-2; tentatively, D is TRBD1 (6 bases). The CDR3 has 15 amino acids. The germline V gene encodes CDR1 SNHLY and CDR2 FYNNEI. The CDR3 loop reads CASSQAPGAMGELFF. As DNA, the CDR3 is TGTGCCAGCAGTCAAGCCCCAGGGGCCATGGGGGAGCTGTTTTTT.

The V and J genes are TRBV7-7 and TRBJ2-3; 9 nucleotides line up with TRBD2. Germline-derived CDR1 and CDR2 are SSHAT and FNYEAQ (reference sequence). The CDR3 contains 15 residues. V was clipped by 3 bases and J by 2 bases; unmatched bases: 3. The CDR3 coding sequence is TGTGCCAGCAGCTTTAGCGGGGGCAACACAGATACGCAGTATTTT. It yields the protein CASSFSGGNTDTQYF.

The rearrangement links TRBV7-8 to TRBJ2-3, with D possibly matching TRBD2 (5 bases). V was trimmed by 1 base and J by 9 bases, leaving 11 bases between them. The CDR3 sequence is 13 residues long. Germline V gene data show CDR1 as SGHVS and CDR2 as FQNEAQ. DNA for the CDR3: TGTGCCAGCAGCTTAGAGCGGATGGGGACGCAGTATTTT. Its protein is CASSLERMGTQYF.

The chain links TRBV4-3 to TRBJ2-1; tentatively, D is TRBD2 (6 bases). The CDR3 loop spans 17 amino acids. In germline, CDR1 is LGHNA, CDR2 YSLEER. Trimming removed 2 bases from V and 2 bases from J, with 16 bases in between. Here the CDR3 reads CASSQPPGTVAYNEQFF. The CDR3 DNA reads as TGCGCCAGCAGCCAACCCCCCGGGACTGTTGCCTACAATGAGCAGTTCTTC.

The chain is built from TRBV2 and TRBJ1-1; 8 nucleotides agree with TRBD1. CDR3 length: 13 residues. Germline CDR1 reads SNHLY; CDR2 reads FYNNEI. With 6 bases clipped from V and 3 bases from J, the junction kept 3 bases outside the gene matches. The CDR3 here is CASRVDRDTEAFF. The CDR3 region has the DNA TGTGCCAGCAGGGTGGACAGGGACACTGAAGCTTTCTTT. Supplemented by reference TRBV2 and TRBJ1-1, the full variable domain reads EPEVTQTPSHQVTQMGQEVILRCVPISNHLYFYWYRQILGQKVEFLVSFYNNEISEKSEIFDDQFSVERPDGSNFTLKIRSTKLEDSAMYFCASRVDRDTEAFFGQGTRLTVV.

The gene calls are TRBV6-5 and TRBJ1-2; the D gene is possibly TRBD1 (6 bases). Germline CDR1 and CDR2: MNHEY and SVGAGI. The CDR3 contains 15 residues. Trimming removed 5 bases at V and 6 bases at J, with 19 bases between. CDR3 sequence reads: CASSLRGWGEDGYTF. The DNA for the CDR3 is TGTGCCAGCAGTCTGAGGGGGTGGGGTGAGGATGGCTACACCTTC.

This clone came up once. A much larger clone differs from this one at a single base, so this may be a read error. The J gene is TRBJ2-1, the V gene TRBV27; unclear D gene. Germline V CDR1 and CDR2: MNHEY, SMNVEV (reference sequence). V was cut by 6 bases and J by 3 bases, with 3 bases left in between. The CDR3 consists of 11 residues. The CDR3 DNA reads as TGTGCCAGCAGCAACTACAATGAGCAGTTCTTC. It codes for CASSNYNEQFF.

The V call is TRBV7-2, the J call TRBJ1-5; 7 bases line up with TRBD1. The CDR3 has 16 amino acids. Trimming at V came to 5 bases and at J to 7 bases, leaving 14 bases not matched to a gene. Germline CDR1 reads SGHTA; CDR2 reads FQGNSA. The CDR3 DNA reads as TGTGCCAGCAGCCCTGAAGGGGGCAGGGTTGCCCAGCCCCAGCATTTT. As protein: CASSPEGGRVAQPQHF.

This chain uses TRBV9 with TRBJ1-2; 7 bases line up with TRBD1. Germline CDR1 and CDR2: SGDLS and YYNGEE. The CDR3 is 15 residues long. Trimming took 9 bases from V and 8 from J; bases not matched to a gene: 19. The CDR3 region has the DNA TGTGCCAACCAGGGGGTTGGGGGCGTGGGTGGAGGCTACACCTTC. Translation: CANQGVGGVGGGYTF.

V usage is TRBV7-3 and J usage is TRBJ1-6, with TRBD1 matching over 8 bases. V was pared by 3 bases and J by 13 bases, with 8 bases of the junction left unmatched. The CDR3 extends over 14 amino acids. In germline, CDR1 is SGHTA, CDR2 FQGTGA. The CDR3, as DNA: TGTGCCAGCAGCTTTGGAGGACAGGGTGAGCCCCTCCACTTT. Translating gives CASSFGGQGEPLHF.

V usage is TRBV9 and J usage is TRBJ1-2; D not certain. The CDR3 loop spans 14 amino acids. Trimming took 0 bases from V and 2 from J, leaving 8 bases between them. Germline CDR1 and CDR2: SGDLS and YYNGEE. The CDR3 here is CASSVGVTNYGYTF. Written as DNA, the CDR3 is TGTGCCAGCAGCGTAGGTGTTACGAACTATGGCTACACCTTC.